This paragraph covers one T cell receptor beta chain sequence. The data are from a study of PD-L1 blockade in urothelial cancer. In germline, CDR1 is MNHNY, CDR2 SVGAGI (reference sequence). Trimming at V came to 6 bases and at J to 3 bases, leaving 7 bases not matched to a gene. This CDR3 comprises 15 residues. The table came from immunoSEQ multiplex PCR; TCRdb's copy has only in-frame clones and leaves some out. The sample has roughly 38,000 clones, over 75% seen once. The sequence was collected from a man in his 70s with urothelial cancer. The V gene is TRBV6-6, the J gene TRBJ2-7; 11 bases are a match to TRBD1. This material consisted of PBMCs, taken around atezolizumab (anti-PD-L1) treatment. As DNA, the CDR3 is TGTGCCAGCAGACCCCGGGACAGGGGGATCTACGAGCAGTACTTC. Translated, it gives CASRPRDRGIYEQYF.